What follows are 32 T cell receptor beta chains derived from one specimen sequenced in a study of blood T cell repertoires in COVID-19. The data were produced by immunoSEQ multiplex PCR, yet TCRdb's version contains in-frame clones alone and is incomplete. The sample includes about 250,000 clones, about 91% of them seen just once. Sequenced sample: peripheral blood. The source is a woman younger than 45 with COVID-19, enrolled during active disease.

This clone was detected only once. V gene TRBV5-1 combines with J gene TRBJ2-3; 11 bases are a match to TRBD2. This CDR3 has 14 amino acids. Germline-derived CDR1 and CDR2 are SGHRS and YFSETQ. V lost 4 bases and J lost 5; bases outside the gene matches: 3. DNA for the CDR3: TGCGCCAGCAGCATGGGACTAGCGGTAGATACGCAGTATTTT. Protein sequence: CASSMGLAVDTQYF.

DNA of the CDR3: TGTGCCAGCAGCACGGGACAGGGGAGCGAGCAGTACGTC. This gives the protein CASSTGQGSEQYV. The chain joins TRBV7-6 to TRBJ2-7, with 10 nucleotides matching TRBD1. The CDR3 contains 13 residues. The germline CDR1 and CDR2 sequences are SGHVS and FNYEAQ. V trimming: 5 bases; J trimming: 6 bases; junction bases outside the gene matches: 4.

This chain uses TRBV3-1 (or the pseudogene TRBV3-2) with TRBJ2-1; D remains unclear. Between the trimmed V and J ends, which lost 3 bases and 4 bases, there was a span of 10 bases. Germline lookup yields CDR1 LGHDT and CDR2 YNNKEL (reference sequence). This CDR3 region has 14 residues. CDR3 DNA: TGTGCCAGCAGCCAGCCCCCGGTTTACAATGAGCAGTTCTTC. It translates to CASSQPPVYNEQFF.

This clone was observed a single time. The chain carries TRBV6-5 and TRBJ2-1, with TRBD1 matching over 11 bases. This CDR3 has 14 residues. V dropped 6 bases and J dropped 5; count of bases not matched to a gene: 3. Germline loops: CDR1 MNHEY, CDR2 SVGAGI. DNA of the CDR3: TGTGCCAGCAGCGAGGGACAGGGGGACAATGAGCAGTTCTTC. The encoded protein is CASSEGQGDNEQFF.

V usage is TRBV7-2 and J usage is TRBJ1-2; D unresolved. Trimming stripped 7 bases from V and 2 bases from J, with 14 bases between. Germline assignment: CDR1 SGHTA and CDR2 FQGNSA. The length of the CDR3 is 14 residues. The CDR3 nucleotides read TGTGCCAGCACCCAGGAGCGGGTCAACTATGGCTACACCTTC. Translated, it gives CASTQERVNYGYTF.

The chain carries TRBV24-1 and TRBJ1-3; D unclear. This CDR3 is 13 amino acids long. Germline CDR1 is KGHDR and CDR2 is SFDVKD. V was clipped by 6 bases and J by 1 base, with 6 bases between them. The CDR3 sequence: CATSSGSGNTIYF. The DNA of the CDR3 is TGTGCCACCAGTTCGGGATCTGGAAACACCATATATTTT.

Only one count was recorded for this clone. The J gene is TRBJ2-7, the V gene TRBV27; D is unresolved. The CDR3 covers 12 residues. Trimming took 3 bases from V and 3 from J, leaving 6 bases between them. CDR1 and CDR2 (germline): MNHEY, SMNVEV (reference sequence). CDR3 in DNA: TGTGCCAGCAGTTTTTCCGGCTACGAGCAGTACTTC. Its translation is CASSFSGYEQYF.

The chain couples TRBV15 to TRBJ2-6, with 9 positions matching TRBD1. The V and J ends lost 5 bases and 2 bases, in that order; junction bases with no gene match: 7. The length of the CDR3 is 17 residues. The germline gives CDR1 LNHNV, CDR2 YYDKDF (reference sequence). The CDR3 region is CATSGGQGTPGANVLTF. The CDR3 bases are TGTGCCACCAGCGGAGGACAGGGGACGCCTGGGGCCAACGTCCTGACTTTC.

The genes are TRBV15 and TRBJ2-7; TRBD2 is a possible D gene (6 bases). V lost 3 bases, J lost 3 bases, and 12 bases lay in between. This CDR3 spans 14 amino acids. The germline V gene encodes CDR1 LNHNV and CDR2 YYDKDF (reference sequence). In DNA, the CDR3 is TGTGCCACCAGCAGGCAGGCCGGGGGCTACGAGCAGTACGTC. Amino acid sequence: CATSRQAGGYEQYV.

This clone occurred once. CDR3 sequence: CASSRGEKLFF. The CDR3 DNA sequence: TGTGCCAGCAGTCGAGGGGAAAAACTGTTTTTT. The V gene is TRBV6-2 or TRBV6-3, the J gene TRBJ1-4, with D unresolved. Germline-derived CDR1 and CDR2 are MNHEY and SVGEGT. V lost 5 bases and J 8 bases, leaving 6 bases between the germline ends. The CDR3 extends over 11 amino acids.

To note about this clone: Germline is not matched at one junction end, which may reflect a read error. V is TRBV6-1 and J is TRBJ2-5; 10 nucleotides align to TRBD2. This CDR3 contains 15 residues. From germline, CDR1 is MNHNS and CDR2 SASEGT. The CDR3 sequence is CASSKAGGLVETQYF. For the CDR3, the DNA is TGTGCCAGCAGTAAAGCGGGAGGGCTGGTAGAGACCCAGTACTTC.

V gene TRBV4-3 combines with J gene TRBJ2-2, with a tentative D call TRBD1 (6 bases). Between the trimmed V and J ends, which lost 0 bases and 2 bases, there was a span of 13 bases. The CDR3 is made up of 17 amino acids. Germline CDR1 LGHNA, CDR2 YSLEER. The CDR3 DNA reads as TGCGCCAGCAGCCAAGATTTCACAGGGTATAACACCGGGGAGCTGTTTTTT. Protein sequence: CASSQDFTGYNTGELFF.

The chain is built from TRBV21-1 and TRBJ2-1; the table gives TRBD2 as D, unverified against the DNA. TRBV21-1 is reported as a pseudogene. This CDR3 has 17 amino acids. The CDR3 region is CARIPGLADLPYNEQFF. The CDR3 nucleotides are TGTGCCAGGATACCAGGACTAGCGGATTTACCCTACAATGAGCAGTTCTTC.

This rearrangement joins TRBV5-5 to TRBJ1-2; 8 bases are shared with TRBD1. The CDR3 has 15 residues. CDR1 is SGHKS, CDR2 YYEKEE, per germline (reference sequence). V was pared by 4 bases and J by 0 bases, with 5 bases of the junction left unmatched. In DNA form, the CDR3 reads TGTGCCAGCAGCATCCGGGACAGGACTAACTATGGCTACACCTTC. Its protein is CASSIRDRTNYGYTF.

This rearrangement joins TRBV7-9 to TRBJ2-4, with 13 positions matching TRBD2. The V gene end was trimmed by 5 bases and the J gene end by 2 bases; junction bases not matched to a gene: 12. The CDR3 has 19 residues. Germline values: CDR1 SEHNR, CDR2 FQNEAQ (reference sequence). CDR3 coding DNA: TGTGCCAGCAGCCTCGCCGGGACTAGCGGGGACCGCTCCAAAAACATTCAGTACTTC. Protein: CASSLAGTSGDRSKNIQYF.

This chain connects TRBV3-1 (or the pseudogene TRBV3-2) to TRBJ1-2, with 7 bases that match TRBD1. The V gene end was trimmed by 3 bases and the J gene end by 4 bases; junction bases not matched to a gene: 8. This CDR3 region has 15 residues. CDR1 LGHDT and CDR2 YNNKEL come from the germline V gene (reference sequence). CDR3 sequence: CASSHTDRDSYGYTF. CDR3 in DNA: TGTGCCAGCAGCCATACCGACCGGGACAGCTATGGCTACACCTTC.

The genes are TRBV5-1 and TRBJ2-6; D is undetermined. The CDR3 runs to 17 residues. CDR1 SGHRS and CDR2 YFSETQ come from the germline V gene. The V gene lost 1 base and the J gene lost 0 bases, with 11 bases spanning the gap. The CDR3 here is CASSLHVAGSGANVLTF. The DNA for the CDR3 is TGCGCCAGCAGCTTGCACGTCGCCGGCTCTGGGGCCAACGTCCTGACTTTC.

The chain combines TRBV18 with TRBJ2-5, with no clear D. There are 15 residues in the CDR3. Germline V gene sequence: CDR1 KGHSH, CDR2 LQKENI. Trimming took off 0 bases at V and 1 base at J, with 9 bases between the two ends. The CDR3 loop reads CASSPPHPGQETQYF. CDR3 bases: TGTGCCAGCTCACCACCGCATCCGGGCCAAGAGACCCAGTACTTC.

The V and J genes are TRBV2 and TRBJ2-7; D is unclear. Germline values: CDR1 SNHLY, CDR2 FYNNEI. The CDR3 runs to 15 residues. Trimming removed 2 bases at V and 0 bases at J, with 11 bases between. The CDR3 is CASSENSADSYEQYF. Here the CDR3 DNA reads TGTGCCAGCAGTGAAAATTCCGCGGACTCCTACGAGCAGTACTTC.

J is TRBJ1-2 and V is TRBV30; possible D gene TRBD1, 5 bases. Trimming stripped 5 bases from V and 5 bases from J, with 18 bases between. Germline V gives CDR1 GTSNPN, CDR2 SVGIG (reference sequence). The CDR3 consists of 14 residues. CDR3 nucleotide sequence: TGTGCCTGGTCCCTCGGGGGAGGTTCGTATGGCTACACCTTC. This codes for CAWSLGGGSYGYTF.

The rearrangement joins TRBV7-9 to TRBJ1-2, with 10 positions matching TRBD1. Unmatched junction bases numbered 8, after V lost 4 bases and J lost 6 bases. The CDR3 is 15 residues long. CDR1 and CDR2 from the germline V gene are SEHNR and FQNEAQ (reference sequence). CDR3 coding DNA: TGTGCCAGCAGCTCGGACAGGGGGGAAGGTGATGGCTACACCTTC. Translation: CASSSDRGEGDGYTF.

The chain is built from TRBV29-1 and TRBJ2-7; tentative D call: TRBD1 (6 bases). The CDR3 has 12 amino acids. V lost 3 bases, J lost 4 bases, and 10 bases lay in between. Germline CDR1 reads SQVTM; CDR2 reads ANQGSEA. CDR3 residues: CSVETGPYEQYF. The CDR3, as DNA: TGCAGCGTTGAGACAGGTCCGTACGAGCAGTACTTC.

J is TRBJ1-5 and V is TRBV4-3; tentative D call: TRBD1 (6 bases). There are 15 residues in the CDR3. Germline V gene sequence: CDR1 LGHNA, CDR2 YSLEER. Deletions cut 8 bases from V and 4 bases from J, with 18 bases between. The CDR3 sequence: CASQIRTALNQPQHF. CDR3 coding DNA: TGCGCCAGCCAGATTCGGACAGCCTTAAATCAGCCCCAGCATTTT.

CDR3 region: CASSLVGGRADNEQFF. In DNA form, the CDR3 reads TGTGCCAGCAGCTTAGTAGGCGGGAGGGCGGACAATGAGCAGTTCTTC. The chain is built from TRBV7-8 and TRBJ2-1; TRBD2 aligns across 9 bases. Per germline, CDR1 SGHVS and CDR2 FQNEAQ. The CDR3 length is 16 residues. V gave up 1 base and J gave up 5 bases; unmatched junction bases: 6.

J is TRBJ2-3 and V is TRBV11-3; TRBD2 matches at 10 bases. The germline gives CDR1 SGHNT, CDR2 YENEEA. The CDR3 has 17 residues. The trim removed 0 bases at V and 2 bases at J, leaving 5 bases unmatched. The CDR3 region has the DNA TGTGCCAGCAGCTTAGAGTTACTAGCGGGATCCACAGATACGCAGTATTTT. This gives the protein CASSLELLAGSTDTQYF. Full variable domain (rest looked up from reference TRBV11-3 and TRBJ2-3): EAGVVQSPRYKIIEKKQPVAFWCNPISGHNTLYWYLQNLGQGPELLIRYENEEAVDDSQLPKDRFSAERLKGVDSTLKIQPAELGDSAVYLCASSLELLAGSTDTQYFGPGTRLTVL.

The rearrangement uses TRBV6-5 and TRBJ2-3, with D maybe TRBD2 (6 bases). CDR3 size: 15 residues. Trimming pared 5 bases from V and 0 bases from J, leaving 12 bases between. Germline loops: CDR1 MNHEY, CDR2 SVGAGI. CDR3 in DNA: TGTGCCAGCAGTCCGACGGGGGTAAGCACAGATACGCAGTATTTT. The encoded protein is CASSPTGVSTDTQYF.

The chain employs TRBV3-1 (or the pseudogene TRBV3-2) and TRBJ2-5; no reliable D call. Germline V CDR1 and CDR2: LGHDT, YNNKEL (reference sequence). The CDR3 runs 15 residues. The V gene lost 4 bases and the J gene lost 5 bases, with 17 bases spanning the gap. As DNA, the CDR3 is TGTGCCAGCAGCCCGAGAACAGACATAACGGAGACCCAGTACTTC. Its protein is CASSPRTDITETQYF.

This clone appeared a single time. The V and J genes are TRBV28 and TRBJ1-2; D is unclear. V lost 6 bases to trimming and J lost 0 bases, with 8 bases between them. This CDR3 has 13 amino acids. Germline V gives CDR1 MDHEN, CDR2 SYDVKM. The CDR3 DNA reads TGTGCCAGCAGAAAAGCGGCTAACTATGGCTACACCTTC. Residues: CASRKAANYGYTF.

The chain combines TRBV28 with TRBJ2-3, with 7 bases aligning to TRBD1. CDR3 length: 15 amino acids. Germline loops: CDR1 MDHEN, CDR2 SYDVKM. With 8 bases clipped from V and 2 bases from J, the junction kept 10 bases outside the gene matches. CDR3 amino acids: CASGPDRESTDTQYF. DNA for the CDR3: TGTGCCAGCGGACCCGACAGGGAATCCACAGATACGCAGTATTTT.

The chain joins TRBV7-2 to TRBJ2-5; TRBD2 agrees at 9 bases. Germline V gene lookup returns CDR1 SGHTA and CDR2 FQGNSA. The CDR3 runs to 15 residues. The V and J ends lost 2 bases and 5 bases, in that order; junction bases with no gene match: 6. CDR3: CASSLSRGRAETQYF. As DNA, the CDR3 is TGTGCCAGCAGCTTATCTCGCGGGAGGGCGGAGACCCAGTACTTC. Supplemented by reference TRBV7-2 and TRBJ2-5, the full variable domain reads GAGVSQSPSNKVTEKGKDVELRCDPISGHTALYWYRQSLGQGLEFLIYFQGNSAPDKSGLPSDRFSAERTGGSVSTLTIQRTQQEDSAVYLCASSLSRGRAETQYFGPGTRLLVL.

This clone was found a few times. The rearrangement uses TRBV28 and TRBJ1-2; D is possibly TRBD1 (5 bases). Germline V CDR1 and CDR2: MDHEN, SYDVKM. The CDR3 contains 14 residues. The germline V and J ends were trimmed by 4 bases and 8 bases, with 17 bases remaining between them. For the CDR3, the DNA is TGTGCCAGCAGTTCCTTACTCGGGGGAAACGGCTACACCTTC. It yields the protein CASSSLLGGNGYTF.

The V and J genes are TRBV9 and TRBJ2-1; D gene unclear. V was clipped by 0 bases and J by 3 bases, with 4 bases between them. Germline CDR1 and CDR2: SGDLS and YYNGEE. This CDR3 has 13 residues. The CDR3 bases are TGTGCCAGCAGCGTAGCTTACTACAATGAGCAGTTCTTC. Translated: CASSVAYYNEQFF.